Sequencing of this T cell receptor (beta chain) was carried out in a study of blood T cell repertoires in COVID-19 (dated by TCRdb to about 2020). Some background on the complete study: The collaborator samples originated in the United States, Italy and Spain and spanned the acute and convalescent phases of COVID-19. The repertoires were made available in a free public database intended to serve as a resource for research on the immune response to SARS-CoV-2. The prospective study material was composed of cDNA or gDNA derived from T cells, B-cell-depleted T cells, or PBMCs. The dataset comprised deeply sampled blood TCRbeta repertoires from subjects exposed to, actively infected with, or recovered from COVID-19. Samples were obtained from the ongoing ImmuneRACE study (first 160 participants) and from 1,254 subjects provided by 6 global collaborators. Where available, HLA class I and class II types were obtained from metadata supplied by the sample provider rather than from assay-based typing. Sample metadata almost always included a de-identified subject ID, COVID-19 status, age in years and sex. The investigation overall reported the following: The quantity of clinical and demographic metadata differed by source and by participant and was supplied without curation.

Whole blood was collected in K2EDTA tubes by collaborating institutions according to the institutions' own protocols. For TCRbeta analysis, collaborators shipped samples in one of three forms: frozen whole blood, isolated PBMCs, or DNA extracted from either of those sample types. Measured from the cysteine to the phenylalanine, the CDR3 is 13 residues long. The retained sequence is limited to the CDR3, 39 bases, with the frame set at the first base. The germline V gene encodes CDR1 MRHNA and CDR2 SNTAGT. The trim is 5 bases for V and 7 bases for J, with a gap of 14 bases between the germline ends. Note on this clone: The antigen it recognizes is unknown. No base-level quality is on record; no much larger clone is a single base apart.

TCRbeta CDR3 regions were amplified from genomic DNA by means of the immunoSEQ Assay, a bias-controlled multiplex PCR. The original pipeline was this. The number of nucleated cells in each sample was estimated from the amplification of reference gene primers within the assay. To quantify the absolute abundance of each unique TCRbeta CDR3 rearrangement, sequence reads were collapsed and filtered. Productive Simpson clonality was computed per sample as the square root of Simpson's diversity index over productive rearrangements. The immuneACCESS repertoire file appears here via TCRdb, limited to in-frame rearrangements. These files lack a portion of the clones; in checked studies, under half of the deficit traces to unresolved V genes, and the cause of the others is not known. The V and J calls and clone size are taken from that table; D and trimming were inferred from the DNA. The sample profile shows fewer than 300,000 clones; about 89% of them were found once. The leading ten clones occupy about 2.1% of the sample.

The material sequenced was peripheral blood. The chain is encoded by TRBV6-4 joined to TRBJ1-2, with TRBD1 perhaps the D gene, on 5 matching bases. The source is a woman between 50 and 59 years old with acute or convalescent COVID-19. The CDR3 amino acid sequence is: CASSPTGVGGYTF. At the DNA level, the sequence is TGTGCCAGCAGTCCCACAGGCGTGGGTGGCTACACCTTC.